Following are 9 T cell receptor beta chains from one sample sequenced in a study of shared clonotypes between healthy human individuals. Only in-frame clones appear in the TCRdb table, and some are missing; sequencing was by immunoSEQ multiplex PCR. The table has 520,000 or so clones, about four fifths seen once; the top ten hold 10% to 15%. The sample consisted of PBMCs. The source of these receptors is a woman aged 40-49 years in good health. Some clones in this sample may be carry-over from other donors' samples.

This clone is a singleton in its sample. V and J are TRBV9 and TRBJ1-4; D unresolved. Trimming removed 3 bases from V and 3 bases from J, with 12 bases in between. CDR1 SGDLS and CDR2 YYNGEE come from the germline V gene. The CDR3 totals 15 residues. The CDR3 DNA sequence: TGTGCCAGCAGCGCCCACGCGGGTTCTAATGAAAAACTGTTTTTT. This encodes CASSAHAGSNEKLFF.

This clone came up a few times. The chain is built from TRBV19 and TRBJ2-5; 7 bases align to TRBD1. Germline trimming cut 6 bases from V and 3 bases from J; bases unmatched to any gene: 7. The CDR3 consists of 14 residues. In germline, CDR1 is LNHDA, CDR2 SQIVND (reference sequence). The CDR3 DNA follows: TGTGCCAGTAGAGCCGCTGGGACAGAAGAGACCCAGTACTTC. Its protein is CASRAAGTEETQYF.

This chain uses TRBV4-1 with TRBJ2-1, with D perhaps TRBD2 (7 bases). The germline CDR1 and CDR2 sequences are MGHRA and YSYEKL. This CDR3 has 17 amino acids. V was trimmed by 1 base and J by 4 bases, leaving 17 bases between them. The chain's CDR3 is CASSQGLLAGAYNEQFF. CDR3 nucleotide sequence: TGCGCCAGCAGCCAAGGATTGTTGGCGGGGGCATACAATGAGCAGTTCTTC.

Only one count was recorded for this clone. This chain links TRBV27 with TRBJ2-1, with D possibly matching TRBD1 (5 bases). Trimming shortened V by 11 bases and J by 3 bases, and 17 bases separated the two germline ends. Germline values: CDR1 MNHEY, CDR2 SMNVEV (reference sequence). This CDR3 contains 14 residues. CDR3 protein: CASLPRQGYNEQFF. In DNA form, the CDR3 reads TGTGCCTCCCTCCCCCGGCAGGGCTACAATGAGCAGTTCTTC.

The chain recombines TRBV28 with TRBJ2-7; TRBD2 matches at 8 bases. Trimming at V came to 4 bases and at J to 5 bases, leaving 10 bases not matched to a gene. The CDR3 covers 15 residues. Germline V gene lookup returns CDR1 MDHEN and CDR2 SYDVKM. The CDR3 reads CASSSTSGSPHEQYF. The DNA for the CDR3 is TGTGCCAGCAGTTCCACGAGCGGGAGTCCCCACGAGCAGTACTTC.

The rearrangement joins TRBV7-9 to TRBJ2-1; no firm D call. The CDR3 sequence is 15 residues long. Germline V gene sequence: CDR1 SEHNR, CDR2 FQNEAQ (reference sequence). Trimming took 1 base from V and 4 from J, leaving 11 bases between them. The CDR3 nucleotides read TGTGCCAGCAGCTTAGTCCCCTCTCTATACAATGAGCAGTTCTTC. This encodes CASSLVPSLYNEQFF. The whole variable domain, filled in from reference TRBV7-9 and TRBJ2-1, reads DTGVSQNPRHKITKRGQNVTFRCDPISEHNRLYWYRQTLGQGPEFLTYFQNEAQLEKSRLLSDRFSAERPKGSFSTLEIQRTEQGDSAMYLCASSLVPSLYNEQFFGPGTRLTVL.

The table lists this clone with a few counts. J is TRBJ2-1 and V is TRBV7-6, with 11 nucleotides matching TRBD2. This CDR3 region has 17 residues. The V gene's germline CDR1 is SGHVS and CDR2 FNYEAQ. V was pared by 3 bases and J by 5 bases, with 9 bases of the junction left unmatched. The CDR3 DNA follows: TGTGCCAGCAGCTTGAGGGCCGGGACTAGCGGCCACAATGAGCAGTTCTTC. Its protein is CASSLRAGTSGHNEQFF. The full variable domain, with the rest looked up from reference TRBV7-6 and TRBJ2-1, is GAGVSQSPRYKVTKRGQDVALRCDPISGHVSLYWYRQALGQGPEFLTYFNYEAQQDKSGLPNDRFSAERPEGSISTLTIQRTEQRDSAMYRCASSLRAGTSGHNEQFFGPGTRLTVL.

The J gene is TRBJ2-3, the V gene TRBV28, with D possibly TRBD2 on 7 matching bases. CDR3 length equals 15 residues. Germline V CDR1 and CDR2: MDHEN, SYDVKM. V was clipped by 5 bases and J by 4 bases, with 16 bases between them. The CDR3 loop reads CASSQNRAGADTQYF. DNA for the CDR3: TGTGCCAGCAGTCAAAACAGGGCGGGGGCAGATACGCAGTATTTT. The whole variable domain, remainder taken from reference TRBV28 and TRBJ2-3, is DVKVTQSSRYLVKRTGEKVFLECVQDMDHENMFWYRQDPGLGLRLIYFSYDVKMKEKGDIPEGYSVSREKKERFSLILESASTNQTSMYLCASSQNRAGADTQYFGPGTRLTVL.

The rearrangement uses TRBV6-5 and TRBJ2-1, with D hard to call. The V end was cut by 4 bases, the J end by 0 bases, with 10 bases between. The CDR3 spans 15 residues. CDR1 and CDR2 from the germline V gene are MNHEY and SVGAGI. For the CDR3, the DNA is TGTGCCAGCAGTTCCACTCTGAGCTCCTACAATGAGCAGTTCTTC. Translated, it gives CASSSTLSSYNEQFF.